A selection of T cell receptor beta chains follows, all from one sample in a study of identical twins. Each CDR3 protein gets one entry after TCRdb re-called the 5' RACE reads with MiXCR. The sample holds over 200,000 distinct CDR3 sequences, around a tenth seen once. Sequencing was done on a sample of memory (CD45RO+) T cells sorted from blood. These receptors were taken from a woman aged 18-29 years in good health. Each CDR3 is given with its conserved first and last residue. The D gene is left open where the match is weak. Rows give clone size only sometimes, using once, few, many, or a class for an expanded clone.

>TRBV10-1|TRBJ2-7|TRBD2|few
CASSEAGISNEQYF
TGCGCCAGCAGTGAAGCGGGAATCTCCAACGAGCAGTACTTC
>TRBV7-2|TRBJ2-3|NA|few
CASRQQGADTQYF
TGTGCCAGCAGGCAACAGGGCGCAGATACGCAGTATTTT
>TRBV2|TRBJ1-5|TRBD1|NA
CASSETAGDRGPTKPQHF
TGTGCCAGCAGTGAAACAGCTGGGGACAGGGGACCCACCAAGCCCCAGCATTTT
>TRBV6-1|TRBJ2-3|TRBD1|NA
CASSRTGGTPDTQYF
TGTGCCAGCAGCCGCACAGGGGGTACGCCAGATACGCAGTATTTT
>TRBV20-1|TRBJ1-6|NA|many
CSARQLSFPYNSPLHF
TGCAGTGCTCGCCAGCTATCATTCCCCTATAATTCACCCCTCCACTTT
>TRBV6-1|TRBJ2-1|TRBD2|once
CASSRTSGGARTYNEQFF
TGTGCCAGCAGTCGGACTAGCGGGGGGGCTCGAACCTACAATGAGCAGTTCTTC
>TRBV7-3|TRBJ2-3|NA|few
CASSPQARTDTQYF
TGTGCCAGCAGCCCCCAAGCGCGCACAGATACGCAGTATTTT
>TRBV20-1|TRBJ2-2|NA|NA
CSARDVGTGELFF
TGCAGTGCTAGAGATGTAGGAACCGGGGAGCTGTTTTTT
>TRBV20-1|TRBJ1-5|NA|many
CSASSRKDNQPQHF
TGCAGTGCTAGTTCCAGGAAAGATAATCAGCCCCAGCATTTT
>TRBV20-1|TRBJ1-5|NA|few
CSARTAYNQPQHF
TGCAGTGCAAGGACAGCCTATAATCAGCCCCAGCATTTT
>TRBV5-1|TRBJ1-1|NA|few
CASSLGTAISEAFF
TGCGCCAGCAGCTTGGGGACAGCCATCTCTGAAGCTTTCTTT
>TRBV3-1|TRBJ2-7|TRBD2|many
CASSQGSSGGQYEQYF
TGTGCCAGCAGCCAAGGTTCCAGCGGGGGGCAGTACGAGCAGTACTTC
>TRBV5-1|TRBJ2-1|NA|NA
CASSSPGTNYNEQFF
TGCGCCAGCTCCTCCCCCGGGACGAACTACAATGAGCAGTTCTTC
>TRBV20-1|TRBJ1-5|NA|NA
CSAGESDSQPQHF
TGCAGTGCTGGAGAGTCTGACAGTCAGCCCCAGCATTTT
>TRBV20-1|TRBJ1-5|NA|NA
CSARMGGQPQHF
TGCAGTGCCCGAATGGGGGGTCAGCCCCAGCATTTT